The sample holds a few counts of the clone carrying this T cell receptor beta chain. Its antigen remains unidentified. The PCR had 60 Vbeta and 13 Jbeta primers. The data were produced by immunoSEQ multiplex PCR, yet TCRdb's version contains in-frame clones alone and is incomplete. The table has under 55,000 clones, over 70% seen once. The sample comes from a study of cytomegalovirus exposure and HLA in healthy donors. Study-wide points: The authors later found HLA-associated TCR beta chains more clonally expanded than equally common others. An Asian-associated ancestry cluster reportedly showed fewer N-insertions than the roughly 700-donor mean in a later analysis.

The sample consisted of PBMCs. The receptor was derived from a young man in good health and CMV-seronegative.

The CDR3 region has the DNA TGTGCCAGCAGCACAGGCGGGGGTCGGGCAGATACGCAGTATTTT. This translates into CASSTGGGRADTQYF. The chain carries TRBV21-1 and TRBJ2-3; TRBD2 is taken as the D call from the table, unchecked against the DNA. TRBV21-1 is a pseudogene. The CDR3 spans 15 residues.